Listed below are T cell receptor beta chains from one sample, sequenced in a study of T-cell memory formation after mild COVID-19. TCRdb re-called the 5' RACE reads through MiXCR, storing one row per CDR3 protein. Among 250,000 to 300,000 distinct CDR3 sequences listed, 18% were seen once. Sample: PBMCs or a T cell subset sorted from them (not recorded which). Receptors were obtained from a young man who had mild COVID-19 (a few samples of this study predate the infection). Cell type and time point are not known. Each CDR3 is given with its conserved first and last residue. The D gene is left open where the match is weak. Clone size is shown for a subset of rows, as once, few, many or a class of expanded clone.

clone size	J gene	V gene	D gene	CDR3 DNA	CDR3 protein
.	TRBJ2-1	TRBV12-3/TRBV12-4	TRBD1	TGTGCCAGCAGAAATAGGGACAGGGGATATGAGCAGTTCTTC	CASRNRDRGYEQFF
.	TRBJ1-2	TRBV14	TRBD1	TGTGCCAGCAGCCAATACGACAGGGGAGGAAACTATGGCTACACCTTC	CASSQYDRGGNYGYTF
.	TRBJ2-3	TRBV7-7	TRBD1	TGTGCCAGCAGCCCTCGGACAGGGGAGACAGATACGCAGTATTTT	CASSPRTGETDTQYF
few	TRBJ2-1	TRBV7-3	TRBD2	TGTGCCAGCAGCTTAACGTCCAGCGGGGGTGGCAATGAGCAGTTCTTC	CASSLTSSGGGNEQFF
.	TRBJ2-3	TRBV27	.	TGTGCCAGCTCAGGGTCGGCCGCGTATCCAGATACGCAGTATTTT	CASSGSAAYPDTQYF
few	TRBJ2-2	TRBV7-8	.	TGTGCCAGCAGCTTTTGGCAGGGGGGCACCGGGGAGCTGTTTTTT	CASSFWQGGTGELFF
few	TRBJ1-5	TRBV6-1	.	TGTGCCAGCAGGAGAGCGGAGACAGCCAATCAGCCCCAGCATTTT	CASRRAETANQPQHF
.	TRBJ1-5	TRBV5-5	.	TGTGCCAGCAGCCCGTACGGGGGAAGTTTTCAGCCCCAGCATTTT	CASSPYGGSFQPQHF
.	TRBJ1-1	TRBV12-5	.	TGTGCTAGTGGCCGACGGTTCGTAGCTTTCTTT	CASGRRFVAFF
.	TRBJ2-4	TRBV19	.	TGTGCCAGTAGTATGGGGCAGGTAGCCAAAAACATTCAGTACTTC	CASSMGQVAKNIQYF
.	TRBJ2-5	TRBV20-1	.	TGCAGTGCGGAGAAGATAGCGATACAAGAGACCCAGTACTTC	CSAEKIAIQETQYF